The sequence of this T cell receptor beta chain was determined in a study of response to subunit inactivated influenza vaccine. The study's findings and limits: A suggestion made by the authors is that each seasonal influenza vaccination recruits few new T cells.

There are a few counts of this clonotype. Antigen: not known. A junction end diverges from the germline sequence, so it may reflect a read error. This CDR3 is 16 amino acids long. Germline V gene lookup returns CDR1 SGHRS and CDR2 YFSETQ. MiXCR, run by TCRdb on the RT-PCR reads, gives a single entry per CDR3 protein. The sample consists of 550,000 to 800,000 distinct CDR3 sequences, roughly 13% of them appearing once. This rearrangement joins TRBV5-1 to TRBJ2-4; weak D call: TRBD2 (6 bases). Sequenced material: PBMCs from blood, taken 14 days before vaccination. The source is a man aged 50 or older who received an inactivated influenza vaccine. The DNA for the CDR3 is TGCGCCACCAGCCCTGATAGCGGACTAGCCAAAAACATTCAGTACTTC. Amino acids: CATSPDSGLAKNIQYF.